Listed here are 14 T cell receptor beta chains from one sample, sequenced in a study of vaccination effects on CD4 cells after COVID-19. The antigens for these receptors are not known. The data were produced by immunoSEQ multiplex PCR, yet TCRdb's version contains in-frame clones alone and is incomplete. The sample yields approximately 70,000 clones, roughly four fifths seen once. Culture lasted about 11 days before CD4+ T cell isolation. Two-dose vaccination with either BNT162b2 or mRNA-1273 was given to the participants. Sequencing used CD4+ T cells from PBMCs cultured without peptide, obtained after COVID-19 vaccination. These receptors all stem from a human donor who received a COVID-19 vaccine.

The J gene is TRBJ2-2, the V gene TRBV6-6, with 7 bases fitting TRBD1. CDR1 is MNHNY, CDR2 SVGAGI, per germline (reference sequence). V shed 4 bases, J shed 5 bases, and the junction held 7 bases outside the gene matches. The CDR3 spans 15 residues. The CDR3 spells CASSSGTVKTGELFF. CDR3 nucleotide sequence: TGTGCCAGCAGTTCCGGGACAGTGAAAACCGGGGAGCTGTTTTTT.

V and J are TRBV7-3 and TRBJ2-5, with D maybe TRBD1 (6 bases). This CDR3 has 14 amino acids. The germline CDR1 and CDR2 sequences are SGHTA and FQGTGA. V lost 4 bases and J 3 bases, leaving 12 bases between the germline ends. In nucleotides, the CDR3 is TGTGCCAGCAGCTCGGACAGAGATGAAGAGACCCAGTACTTC. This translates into CASSSDRDEETQYF. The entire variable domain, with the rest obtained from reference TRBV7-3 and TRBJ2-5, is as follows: GAGVSQTPSNKVTEKGKYVELRCDPISGHTALYWYRQSLGQGPEFLIYFQGTGAADDSGLPNDRFFAVRPEGSVSTLKIQRTERGDSAVYLCASSSDRDEETQYFGPGTRLLVL.

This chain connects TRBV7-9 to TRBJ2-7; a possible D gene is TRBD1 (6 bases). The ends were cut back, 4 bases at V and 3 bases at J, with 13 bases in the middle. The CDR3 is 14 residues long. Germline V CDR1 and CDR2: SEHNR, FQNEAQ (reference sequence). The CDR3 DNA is TGTGCCAGCAGCTCCGAAACAGGGTACTACGAGCAGTACGTC. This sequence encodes CASSSETGYYEQYV.

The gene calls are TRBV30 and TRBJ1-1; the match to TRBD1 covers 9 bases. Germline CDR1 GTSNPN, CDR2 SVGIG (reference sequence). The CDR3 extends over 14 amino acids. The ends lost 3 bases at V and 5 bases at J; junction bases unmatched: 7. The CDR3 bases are TGTGCCTGGAGACTTACAGGGGGCTCTACTGAAGCTTTCTTT. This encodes CAWRLTGGSTEAFF.

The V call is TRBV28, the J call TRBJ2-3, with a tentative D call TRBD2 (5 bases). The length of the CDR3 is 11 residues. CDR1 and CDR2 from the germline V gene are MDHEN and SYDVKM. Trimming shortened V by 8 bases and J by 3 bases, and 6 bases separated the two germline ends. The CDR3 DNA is TGTGCCAGCCGACTAACAGATACGCAGTATTTT. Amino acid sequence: CASRLTDTQYF.

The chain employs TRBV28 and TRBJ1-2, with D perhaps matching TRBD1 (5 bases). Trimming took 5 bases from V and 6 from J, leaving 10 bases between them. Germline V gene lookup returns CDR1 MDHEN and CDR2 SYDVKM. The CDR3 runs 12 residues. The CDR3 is CASSRGGDGYTF. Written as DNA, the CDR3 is TGTGCCAGCAGTCGGGGGGGTGATGGCTACACCTTC.

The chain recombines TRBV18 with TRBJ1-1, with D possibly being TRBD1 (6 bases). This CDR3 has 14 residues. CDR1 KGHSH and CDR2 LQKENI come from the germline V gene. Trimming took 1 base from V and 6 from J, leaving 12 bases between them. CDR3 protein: CASSPQGGGSEAFF. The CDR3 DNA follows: TGTGCCAGCTCACCACAGGGGGGAGGCTCTGAAGCTTTCTTT.

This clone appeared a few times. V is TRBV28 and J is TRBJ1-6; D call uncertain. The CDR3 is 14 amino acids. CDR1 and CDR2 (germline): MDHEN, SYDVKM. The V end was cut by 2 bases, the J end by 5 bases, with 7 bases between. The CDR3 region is CASSLIQDNSPLHF. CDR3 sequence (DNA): TGTGCCAGCAGTTTAATCCAGGATAATTCACCCCTCCACTTT.

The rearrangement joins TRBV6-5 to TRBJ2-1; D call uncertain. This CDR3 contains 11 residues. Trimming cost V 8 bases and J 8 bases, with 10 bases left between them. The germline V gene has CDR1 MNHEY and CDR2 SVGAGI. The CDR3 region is CASSPLYEQFF. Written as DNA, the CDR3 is TGTGCCAGCTCCCCACTTTATGAGCAGTTCTTC.

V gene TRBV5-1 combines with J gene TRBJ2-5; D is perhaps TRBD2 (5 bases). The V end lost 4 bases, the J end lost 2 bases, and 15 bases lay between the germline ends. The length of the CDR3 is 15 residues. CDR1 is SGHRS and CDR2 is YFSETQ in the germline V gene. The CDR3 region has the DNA TGCGCCAGCAGCCTAGGGTTCCGGGGTCAAGAGACCCAGTACTTC. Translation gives CASSLGFRGQETQYF.

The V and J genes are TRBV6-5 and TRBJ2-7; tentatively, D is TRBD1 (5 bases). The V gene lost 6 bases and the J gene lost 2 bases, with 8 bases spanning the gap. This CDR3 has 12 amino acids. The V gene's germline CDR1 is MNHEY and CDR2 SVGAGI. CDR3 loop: CASRGATYEQYV. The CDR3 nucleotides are TGTGCCAGCAGAGGGGCAACCTACGAGCAGTACGTC.

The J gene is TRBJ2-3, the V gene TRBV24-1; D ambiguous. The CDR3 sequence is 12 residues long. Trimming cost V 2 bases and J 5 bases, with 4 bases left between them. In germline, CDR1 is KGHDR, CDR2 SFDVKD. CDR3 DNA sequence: TGTGCCACCAGTGATTCTCTAGATACGCAGTATTTT. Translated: CATSDSLDTQYF.

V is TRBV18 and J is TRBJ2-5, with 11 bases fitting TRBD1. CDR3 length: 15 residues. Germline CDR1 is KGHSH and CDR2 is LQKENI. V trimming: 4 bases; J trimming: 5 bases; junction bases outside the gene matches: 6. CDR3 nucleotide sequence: TGTGCCAGCTCACAGCGGACAGGGGGCGGTGAGACCCAGTACTTC. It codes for CASSQRTGGGETQYF.

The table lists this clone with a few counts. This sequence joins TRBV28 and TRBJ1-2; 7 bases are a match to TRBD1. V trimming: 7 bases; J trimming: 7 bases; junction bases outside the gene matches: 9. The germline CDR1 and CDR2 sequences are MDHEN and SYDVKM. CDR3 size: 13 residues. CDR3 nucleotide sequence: TGTGCCAGCACCAAAGACAGGGTGCGTGGCTACACCTTC. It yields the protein CASTKDRVRGYTF.